Below, 27 T cell receptor beta chains from the same sample are listed, as sequenced in a study of T cells in Graves' hyperthyroidism and ophthalmopathy. TCR beta CDR3 regions were amplified from RNA transcripts. The HTBI primer set served for first-round RT-PCR of the TCR CDR3. TCRdb independently ran MiXCR on the multiplex PCR reads; one entry per CDR3 protein. There are some 300,000 distinct CDR3 sequences in the sample; roughly 19% occur only once, and under 45% lies in the top ten. The sample comprised blood. The receptors were gathered from a man in his forties or fifties with Graves' ophthalmopathy.

The chain joins TRBV4-1 to TRBJ2-5; 7 nucleotides agree with TRBD2. CDR3 size: 15 residues. Germline CDR1 MGHRA, CDR2 YSYEKL. After removal of 1 base from V and 5 bases from J, the junction contained 7 bases not matched to a gene. CDR3 DNA sequence: TGCGCCAGCAGCCAAGGAGTCGGGGGGTTGGAGACCCAGTACTTC. This gives the protein CASSQGVGGLETQYF.

In its sample, this clonotype was seen many times. The chain carries TRBV2 and TRBJ2-4; 8 bases agree with TRBD1. The germline gives CDR1 SNHLY, CDR2 FYNNEI. This CDR3 is built from 15 residues. With V trimmed by 5 bases and J by 4 bases, 7 bases remained unmatched. Here the CDR3 reads CASSPRDRGKNIQYF. CDR3 nucleotides: TGTGCCAGCAGTCCTCGAGACAGGGGAAAAAACATTCAGTACTTC.

The chain is built from TRBV9 and TRBJ2-2; 7 bases align to TRBD1. The germline V gene encodes CDR1 SGDLS and CDR2 YYNGEE. The CDR3 extends over 15 amino acids. Trimming removed 4 bases from V and 3 bases from J; junction bases left unmatched: 6. DNA for the CDR3: TGTGCCAGCAGCATCGGGACAGTAGACACCGGGGAGCTGTTTTTT. Translated: CASSIGTVDTGELFF. Looking up the rest from reference TRBV9 and TRBJ2-2 gives the full variable domain: DSGVTQTPKHLITATGQRVTLRCSPRSGDLSVYWYQQSLDQGLQFLIQYYNGEERAKGNILERFSAQQFPDLHSELNLSSLELGDSALYFCASSIGTVDTGELFFGEGSRLTVL.

There are a few counts of this clonotype. This chain uses TRBV5-4 with TRBJ2-7, with 7 bases that match TRBD1. The V gene's germline CDR1 is SGHNT and CDR2 YYREEE (reference sequence). Trimming took 4 bases from V and 2 from J; bases not matched to a gene: 3. CDR3 length: 13 amino acids. DNA of the CDR3: TGTGCCAGCAGCACACAGGGGACCTACGAGCAGTACTTC. Its protein is CASSTQGTYEQYF.

This clonotype appeared once. This chain uses TRBV4-1 with TRBJ1-3; D is uncertain. The length of the CDR3 is 16 residues. Trimming cost V 0 bases and J 8 bases, with 17 bases left between them. CDR1 MGHRA and CDR2 YSYEKL come from the germline V gene. As DNA, the CDR3 is TGCGCCAGCAGCCAAGATTTAGCAGAGCCGGCGTACACCATATATTTT. Translated, it gives CASSQDLAEPAYTIYF.

Many counts were recorded for this clonotype. J is TRBJ2-1 and V is TRBV6-1; no clear D. V lost 5 bases and J 4 bases, leaving 18 bases between the germline ends. CDR1 and CDR2 (germline): MNHNS, SASEGT. CDR3 length: 16 amino acids. The CDR3 spells CASSPLPVQSYNEQFF. The CDR3 DNA follows: TGTGCCAGCAGTCCCCTACCCGTGCAATCGTACAATGAGCAGTTCTTC.

This chain connects TRBV4-1 to TRBJ2-4; 7 bases align to TRBD1. The CDR3 runs to 15 residues. Germline V gene data show CDR1 as MGHRA and CDR2 as YSYEKL. Trimming at V came to 3 bases and at J to 6 bases, leaving 8 bases not matched to a gene. CDR3 coding DNA: TGCGCCAGCAGCCAGACCGGGACAGCCCCAAACATTCAGTACTTC. Translating it yields CASSQTGTAPNIQYF.

This clonotype was seen repeatedly, ten times or more. CDR3 bases: TGTGCCAGCAGCCAAGAAGAACTTGGACAGGGACCATCCTACGAGCAGTACTTC. This gives the protein CASSQEELGQGPSYEQYF. This rearrangement joins TRBV3-1 to TRBJ2-7; 8 positions match TRBD1. The CDR3 is 18 amino acids. Germline assignment: CDR1 LGHDT and CDR2 YNNKEL (reference sequence). The trim removed 0 bases at V and 1 base at J, leaving 11 bases unmatched.

In the case of this clonotype: The conserved phenylalanine or tryptophan normally closing the CDR3 is absent here, so this likely arose from a read error. V usage is TRBV7-2 and J usage is TRBJ2-2; 9 bases agree with TRBD2. The CDR3 loop spans 18 amino acids. The ends lost 0 bases at V and 1 base at J; junction bases unmatched: 6. Germline CDR1 SGHTA, CDR2 FQGNSA. Written as DNA, the CDR3 is TGTGCCAGCAGCTTAGCGGTAATAGCGGGAGAGAACACCGGGGAGCTGTTTTTG. It specifies CASSLAVIAGENTGELFL.

The chain combines TRBV15 with TRBJ1-2, with 9 bases that match TRBD1. J gave up 2 bases and V 2 bases, and 3 bases lay outside the gene matches. Germline V gene data show CDR1 as LNHNV and CDR2 as YYDKDF (reference sequence). The CDR3 extends over 15 amino acids. The CDR3 region has the DNA TGTGCCACCAGCAGACACGGGACAGGGAACTATGGCTACACCTTC. This encodes CATSRHGTGNYGYTF.

This clonotype turned up a few times. A much more abundant neighbour one base away suggests this may be a read error. The chain is built from TRBV2 and TRBJ2-1; possibly TRBD1 or TRBD2 for D (6 bases each). Germline values: CDR1 SNHLY, CDR2 FYNNEI. Trimming removed 3 bases from V and 12 bases from J, with 15 bases in between. The CDR3 is 13 residues long. CDR3 nucleotide sequence: TGTGCCAGCAGTGAGAGGGGGGTTTTTGGGCAGTTCTTC. Residues: CASSERGVFGQFF.

The table lists this clonotype with many counts. The gene calls are TRBV30 and TRBJ2-3, with 13 positions matching TRBD2. The CDR3 length is 19 residues. CDR1 is GTSNPN, CDR2 SVGIG, per germline (reference sequence). J lost 2 bases, V lost 4 bases, and 15 bases had no gene match. The CDR3 coding sequence is TGTGCCTGGAATCCCCCGGGACTAGCGGGAACTCGGGCCACAGATACGCAGTATTTT. It yields the protein CAWNPPGLAGTRATDTQYF.

This clonotype was counted a few times. The V and J genes are TRBV28 and TRBJ2-3, with D uncertain. Trimming pared 5 bases from V and 6 bases from J, leaving 12 bases between. Germline lookup yields CDR1 MDHEN and CDR2 SYDVKM. CDR3 size: 13 residues. For the CDR3, the DNA is TGTGCCAGCAGTCCCCCCTTAACCGATACGCAGTATTTT. Translating gives CASSPPLTDTQYF.

In its sample, this clonotype was seen many times. The V call is TRBV11-2, the J call TRBJ2-7; 10 bases match TRBD2. Germline trimming cut 6 bases from V and 0 bases from J; bases unmatched to any gene: 8. The CDR3 is made up of 16 amino acids. Per germline, CDR1 SGHAT and CDR2 FQNNGV. The chain's CDR3 is CASRPLAGNPSYEQYF. Here the CDR3 DNA reads TGTGCCAGCAGGCCACTAGCGGGAAACCCCTCCTACGAGCAGTACTTC.

In this sample, this clonotype turned up many times. For the CDR3, the DNA is TGTGCCAGCAGTTCATGGAGCGGCCCCGGCACAGATACGCAGTATTTT. This codes for CASSSWSGPGTDTQYF. The chain joins TRBV12-3 or TRBV12-4 to TRBJ2-3; D is possibly TRBD2 (5 bases). V was clipped by 4 bases and J by 1 base, with 15 bases between them. CDR3 length: 16 residues.

This chain joins TRBV10-3 and TRBJ1-1; unclear D gene. The CDR3 spans 12 residues. Germline V gene data show CDR1 as ENHRY and CDR2 as SYGVKD. V lost 4 bases, J lost 3 bases, and 6 bases lay in between. The CDR3 spells CAISGMDTEAFF. For the CDR3, the DNA is TGTGCCATCAGTGGTATGGACACTGAAGCTTTCTTT.

This clonotype was recorded a few times. One base away lies a much larger clone, so this may be a sequencing read error. J is TRBJ2-3 and V is TRBV7-9, with 7 bases fitting TRBD2. Germline V gene lookup returns CDR1 SEHNR and CDR2 FQNEAQ (reference sequence). The CDR3 covers 15 residues. With V trimmed by 3 bases and J by 2 bases, 5 bases remained unmatched. In nucleotides, the CDR3 is TGTGCCAGCAGCTTCGGCGGGACTACCACAGATACGCAGTATTTT. This sequence encodes CASSFGGTTTDTQYF.

The chain couples TRBV5-1 to TRBJ2-3; weak D call: TRBD2 (5 bases). With 7 bases removed from V and 5 bases from J, the gap between germline ends came to 14 bases. The CDR3 is made up of 13 amino acids. The germline gives CDR1 SGHRS, CDR2 YFSETQ. The CDR3 DNA sequence: TGCGCCAGCCACCGGGGAACCGAAGATACGCAGTATTTT. It specifies CASHRGTEDTQYF.

A few counts support this clonotype. The CDR3 sequence: CSADRYNAEAFF. In nucleotides, the CDR3 is TGCAGTGCCGACAGGTACAACGCTGAAGCTTTCTTT. The chain combines TRBV20-1 with TRBJ1-1, with a possible D match to TRBD1 (6 bases). CDR3 size: 12 residues. Germline V gene lookup returns CDR1 DFQATT and CDR2 SNEGSKA (reference sequence). The ends were cut back, 6 bases at V and 6 bases at J, with 14 bases in the middle.

This clonotype was detected many times. J is TRBJ2-7 and V is TRBV20-1, with a weak D call TRBD1 (6 bases). This CDR3 has 14 residues. Germline loops: CDR1 DFQATT, CDR2 SNEGSKA (reference sequence). Trimming cost V 5 bases and J 0 bases, with 14 bases left between them. The CDR3 nucleotides are TGCAGTGCTCCTAGACAGGAGAGCTCCTACGAGCAGTACTTC. This codes for CSAPRQESSYEQYF.

The chain carries TRBV3-1 and TRBJ2-5; 7 positions agree with TRBD2. Germline CDR1 and CDR2: LGHDT and YNNKEL (reference sequence). The length of the CDR3 is 13 residues. J lost 7 bases, V lost 6 bases, and 8 bases had no gene match. The CDR3 loop reads CASSERGSGTQYF. CDR3 coding DNA: TGTGCCAGCAGTGAGCGCGGGAGTGGGACCCAGTACTTC.

V and J are TRBV29-1 and TRBJ1-4; D remains unclear. V lost 7 bases, J lost 3 bases, and 30 bases lay in between. This CDR3 is 19 amino acids long. Germline CDR1 reads SQVTM; CDR2 reads ANQGSEA. CDR3 loop: CSAEGYSAGVGRPNEKLFF. The CDR3 coding sequence is TGCAGCGCCGAAGGGTATTCCGCAGGCGTCGGACGTCCTAATGAAAAACTGTTTTTT.

This clonotype was observed many times. The chain links TRBV7-2 to TRBJ2-3; no reliable D call. Germline assignment: CDR1 SGHTA and CDR2 FQGNSA. The CDR3 has 13 residues. V was trimmed by 5 bases and J by 6 bases, leaving 12 bases between them. CDR3 protein: CASSPEAGDTQYF. The CDR3 DNA reads as TGTGCCAGCAGCCCAGAAGCAGGCGATACGCAGTATTTT. The full variable domain, with the rest looked up from reference TRBV7-2 and TRBJ2-3, is GAGVSQSPSNKVTEKGKDVELRCDPISGHTALYWYRQSLGQGLEFLIYFQGNSAPDKSGLPSDRFSAERTGGSVSTLTIQRTQQEDSAVYLCASSPEAGDTQYFGPGTRLTVL.

This clonotype has a count of ten or more. The V gene is TRBV29-1, the J gene TRBJ2-1, with a possible D match to TRBD1 (6 bases). The germline CDR1 and CDR2 sequences are SQVTM and ANQGSEA. V was shortened by 7 bases and J by 4 bases, with 11 bases between the two germline ends. This CDR3 is built from 12 residues. The CDR3 DNA sequence: TGCAGCGGGGGACACCAGTACAATGAGCAGTTCTTC. Translating it yields CSGGHQYNEQFF.

This clonotype was detected ten times or more. This chain uses TRBV2 with TRBJ1-2; 9 bases are a match to TRBD1. The CDR3 is made up of 15 amino acids. V trimming: 4 bases; J trimming: 0 bases; junction bases outside the gene matches: 3. Germline values: CDR1 SNHLY, CDR2 FYNNEI. This chain's CDR3 is CASSVGQGANYGYTF. DNA for the CDR3: TGTGCCAGCAGTGTGGGACAGGGTGCTAACTATGGCTACACCTTC.

This clonotype was recorded at least ten times. The V and J genes are TRBV3-1 and TRBJ1-2; D is perhaps TRBD1 (5 bases). The CDR3 spans 11 residues. Trimming shortened V by 5 bases and J by 5 bases, and 6 bases separated the two germline ends. CDR1 and CDR2 (germline): LGHDT, YNNKEL (reference sequence). The CDR3, as DNA: TGTGCCAGCAGCGACAGATATGGCTACACCTTC. It codes for CASSDRYGYTF. The whole variable domain, remainder taken from reference TRBV3-1 and TRBJ1-2, is DTAVSQTPKYLVTQMGNDKSIKCEQNLGHDTMYWYKQDSKKFLKIMFSYNNKELIINETVPNRFSPKSPDKAHLNLHINSLELGDSAVYFCASSDRYGYTFGSGTRLTVV.

This clonotype has more than one count but fewer than ten. The V call is TRBV20-1, the J call TRBJ2-4; 7 bases align to TRBD1. V was clipped by 5 bases and J by 9 bases; unmatched bases: 7. The CDR3 sequence is 12 residues long. CDR1 is DFQATT, CDR2 SNEGSKA, per germline (reference sequence). CDR3 sequence reads: CSAPDRAGIQYF. As DNA, the CDR3 is TGCAGTGCTCCCGACAGGGCTGGCATTCAGTACTTC.